A selection of T cell receptor beta chains follows, all from one sample in a study of OX40 agonist ivuxolimab in advanced cancers. Generated by immunoSEQ multiplex PCR, the TCRdb table keeps only in-frame clones and is missing some. The sample contains approximately 82,000 clones, roughly 85% of which appear only once. Here the sequenced sample was CD4+ or CD8+ T cells sorted from blood, taken in a trial of the OX40 agonist ivuxolimab. These receptor sequences come from an adult with an advanced solid tumor such as melanoma, head and neck, liver or kidney cancer. CDR3s include the opening cysteine and the closing phenylalanine or tryptophan. The D gene is left open where the match is weak. The size of a clone is reported for some rows only, either as once, few or many, or as a class for expanded clones.

J	V	D	size	CDR3	DNA
TRBJ1-2	TRBV5-5	.	.	CASSTPQGYGYTF	TGTGCCAGCAGCACCCCGCAAGGGTATGGCTACACCTTC
TRBJ2-5	TRBV5-1	TRBD2	.	CASSYSSGGQETQYF	TGCGCCAGCAGCTATTCTAGCGGGGGACAAGAGACCCAGTACTTC
TRBJ2-7	TRBV28	.	.	CASALAYEQYF	TGTGCCAGCGCCCTTGCTTACGAGCAGTACTTC
TRBJ2-7	TRBV5-1	.	.	CASSFWTVESYEQYF	TGCGCCAGCAGCTTCTGGACAGTAGAGTCCTACGAGCAGTACTTC
TRBJ2-5	TRBV9	.	.	CASSAEGPGQHQETQYF	TGTGCCAGCAGCGCGGAGGGACCGGGACAGCACCAAGAGACCCAGTACTTC
TRBJ2-3	TRBV18	.	.	CASSSGMDTQYF	TGTGCCAGCTCCAGCGGCATGGATACGCAGTATTTT
TRBJ1-4	TRBV29-1	.	.	CSVEGRGSNEKLFF	TGCAGCGTTGAGGGACGAGGATCTAATGAAAAACTGTTTTTT
TRBJ1-5	TRBV11-2	.	.	CASSLGSHQPQHF	TGTGCCAGCAGCTTAGGGAGTCATCAGCCCCAGCATTTT
TRBJ1-5	TRBV5-8	.	.	CASSPHGGQALNQPQHF	TGTGCCAGCAGCCCGCACGGGGGGCAGGCCCTCAATCAGCCCCAGCATTTT
TRBJ2-1	TRBV9	TRBD2	.	CASSADGLDGNEQFF	TGTGCCAGCAGCGCCGATGGACTAGATGGTAATGAGCAGTTCTTC
TRBJ2-7	TRBV5-1	.	.	CASSYLGATAPIEQYF	TGCGCCAGCAGCTATTTGGGGGCTACGGCCCCGATTGAGCAGTACTTC
TRBJ1-1	TRBV5-6	TRBD1	.	CASSHRDRVPEAFF	TGTGCCAGCAGCCACCGGGACAGGGTACCTGAAGCTTTCTTT
TRBJ1-1	TRBV5-1	.	.	CASSLVQGLNTEAFF	TGCGCCAGCAGCTTGGTACAGGGACTGAACACTGAAGCTTTCTTT
TRBJ2-2	TRBV2	TRBD2	.	CASRAIAGGPGELFF	TGTGCCAGCAGGGCAATAGCGGGGGGTCCCGGGGAGCTGTTTTTT
TRBJ2-5	TRBV6-1	TRBD2	.	CASRIGLALETQYF	TGTGCCAGCAGGATCGGACTAGCTTTAGAGACCCAGTACTTC
TRBJ2-7	TRBV10-2	TRBD1	few	CARGTGAYEQYF	TGCGCCAGAGGGACAGGGGCCTACGAGCAGTACTTC
TRBJ2-3	TRBV19	.	.	CASSIGIGTQYF	TGTGCCAGTAGTATCGGGATCGGTACGCAGTATTTT
TRBJ1-1	TRBV6-6	.	.	CASSYSGQLNTEAFF	TGTGCCAGCAGTTACTCTGGACAGCTGAACACTGAAGCTTTCTTT
TRBJ2-3	TRBV7-9	TRBD2	once	CASSLPRVGGVTDTQYF	TGTGCCAGCAGCTTACCTCGGGTCGGGGGGGTCACAGATACGCAGTATTTT
TRBJ2-5	TRBV19	.	.	CASSFRGQNQETQYF	TGTGCCAGTAGTTTCAGGGGCCAGAACCAAGAGACCCAGTACTTC
TRBJ2-5	TRBV6-5	.	once	CASSSPGQAKETQYF	TGTGCCAGCAGCTCCCCGGGACAAGCTAAAGAGACCCAGTACTTC
TRBJ2-7	TRBV5-4	.	.	CASSLALGGQDEQYF	TGTGCCAGCAGCTTGGCCCTGGGGGGCCAGGACGAGCAGTACTTC
TRBJ1-1	TRBV28	.	.	CASSLFAGEATNTEAFF	TGTGCCAGCAGTTTGTTTGCAGGGGAGGCTACCAACACTGAAGCTTTCTTT
TRBJ1-5	TRBV10-3	.	.	CAIRDGGGNQPQHF	TGTGCCATCAGGGACGGGGGCGGTAATCAGCCCCAGCATTTT
TRBJ2-2	TRBV7-9	.	.	CASSWGLTGELFF	TGTGCCAGCAGCTGGGGCCTCACCGGGGAGCTGTTTTTT
TRBJ1-3	TRBV2	.	.	CASIYADGNTIYF	TGTGCCAGCATTTACGCCGACGGAAACACCATATATTTT
TRBJ2-1	TRBV6-1	.	once	CASRKLTYDEQFF	TGTGCCAGCCGCAAACTAACCTACGATGAGCAGTTCTTC
TRBJ1-6	TRBV20-1	.	.	CSARHNSPLHF	TGCAGTGCTAGACACAATTCACCCCTCCACTTT
TRBJ2-2	TRBV27	TRBD2	.	CASSTTSGGAGGELFF	TGTGCCAGCAGTACGACTAGCGGGGGGGCCGGCGGGGAGCTGTTTTTT
TRBJ2-7	TRBV5-1	.	few	CASSLAEAPYEQYF	TGCGCCAGCAGCTTGGCCGAAGCACCCTACGAGCAGTACTTC
TRBJ1-1	TRBV9	TRBD1	.	CASSVQQGGAEAFF	TGTGCCAGCAGCGTCCAACAGGGGGGGGCTGAAGCTTTCTTT
TRBJ2-2	TRBV6-5	.	.	CASRAGQREWELFF	TGTGCCAGCAGAGCGGGACAGAGGGAGTGGGAGCTGTTTTTT
TRBJ1-1	TRBV19	TRBD1	.	CASSIGQGGIVAEAFF	TGTGCCAGTAGTATTGGACAGGGTGGCATCGTCGCTGAAGCTTTCTTT
TRBJ1-5	TRBV4-3	.	.	CASSQERGMEQPQHF	TGCGCCAGCAGCCAAGAACGGGGGATGGAGCAGCCCCAGCATTTT
TRBJ1-2	TRBV29-1	.	.	CSVPASGDYGYTF	TGCAGCGTTCCAGCCAGTGGGGACTATGGCTACACCTTC
TRBJ2-3	TRBV11-2	.	.	CASSFLPGNADTQYF	TGTGCCAGCAGCTTTTTGCCGGGGAACGCAGATACGCAGTATTTT
TRBJ1-4	TRBV2	TRBD1	.	CASSHRDSSLTNEKLFF	TGTGCCAGCAGTCACCGGGACAGCTCTTTAACTAATGAAAAACTGTTTTTT
TRBJ1-1	TRBV30	.	.	CAWDFTVTEAFF	TGTGCCTGGGACTTCACAGTCACTGAAGCTTTCTTT
TRBJ2-5	TRBV10-2	TRBD1	once	CASSRTGGGETQYF	TGCGCCAGCAGTCGAACAGGGGGCGGAGAGACCCAGTACTTC
TRBJ1-2	TRBV6-6	.	.	CASSFIGAGGYTF	TGTGCCAGCAGTTTCATCGGCGCGGGGGGCTACACCTTC
TRBJ2-5	TRBV19	.	.	CASSARQETQYF	TGTGCCAGTAGTGCGCGGCAAGAGACCCAGTACTTC
TRBJ1-2	TRBV19	TRBD1	.	CASRSGQGAYGYTF	TGTGCCAGTAGGTCGGGACAGGGGGCCTATGGCTACACCTTC
TRBJ1-1	TRBV4-3	TRBD1	few	CASNQQGMNTEAFF	TGCGCCAGCAACCAACAGGGGATGAACACTGAAGCTTTCTTT
TRBJ2-1	TRBV4-2	TRBD1	.	CASSQVLGQGRDEQFF	TGTGCCAGCAGCCAGGTCCTCGGACAGGGCCGTGATGAGCAGTTCTTC
TRBJ1-3	TRBV7-9	.	many	CASSLFSADTIYF	TGTGCCAGCAGCTTATTTAGTGCGGACACCATATATTTT
TRBJ2-7	TRBV5-1	.	.	CASSLQGTAYEQYF	TGCGCCAGCAGCTTGCAGGGTACTGCCTACGAGCAGTACTTC
TRBJ1-5	TRBV5-4	.	.	CASSPWGGRNQPQHF	TGTGCCAGCAGCCCTTGGGGGGGTCGCAATCAGCCCCAGCATTTT
TRBJ1-5	TRBV2	.	few	CASSYDSNQPQHF	TGTGCCAGCAGTTACGACAGCAATCAGCCCCAGCATTTT